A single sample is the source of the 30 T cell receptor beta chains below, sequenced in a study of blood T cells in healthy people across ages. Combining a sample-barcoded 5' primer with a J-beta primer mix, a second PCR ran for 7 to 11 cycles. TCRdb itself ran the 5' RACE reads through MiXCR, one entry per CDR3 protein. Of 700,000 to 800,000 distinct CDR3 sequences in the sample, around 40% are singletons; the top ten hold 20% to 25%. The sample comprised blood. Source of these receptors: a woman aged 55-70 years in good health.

CDR3 sequence (DNA): TGTGCCAGCAGTGAAAGCTGGCGAGGGTCCTACAATGAGCAGTTCTTC. Protein: CASSESWRGSYNEQFF. The chain combines TRBV25-1 with TRBJ2-1, with D maybe TRBD2 (5 bases). Between the trimmed V and J ends, which lost 2 bases and 1 base, there was a span of 12 bases. The CDR3 sequence is 16 residues long. From germline, CDR1 is MGHDK and CDR2 SYGVNS.

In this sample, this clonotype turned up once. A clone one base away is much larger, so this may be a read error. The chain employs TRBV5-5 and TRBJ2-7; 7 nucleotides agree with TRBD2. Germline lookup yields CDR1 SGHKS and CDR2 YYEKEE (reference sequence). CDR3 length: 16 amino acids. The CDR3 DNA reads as TGTGCCTGCAGCTTGGCGGGGGTAGGGCCTACCTACGAGCAGTACTTC. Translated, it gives CACSLAGVGPTYEQYF. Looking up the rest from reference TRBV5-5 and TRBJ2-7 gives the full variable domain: DAGVTQSPTHLIKTRGQQVTLRCSPISGHKSVSWYQQVLGQGPQFIFQYYEKEERGRGNFPDRFSARQFPNYSSELNVNALLLGDSALYLCACSLAGVGPTYEQYFGPGTRLTVT.

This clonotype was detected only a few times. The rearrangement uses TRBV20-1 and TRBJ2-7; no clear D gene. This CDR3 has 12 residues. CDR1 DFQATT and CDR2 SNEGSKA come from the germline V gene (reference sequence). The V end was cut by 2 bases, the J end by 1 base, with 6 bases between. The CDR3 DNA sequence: TGCAGTGCTAGAAGTGGGTCCTACGAGCAGTACTTC. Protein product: CSARSGSYEQYF.

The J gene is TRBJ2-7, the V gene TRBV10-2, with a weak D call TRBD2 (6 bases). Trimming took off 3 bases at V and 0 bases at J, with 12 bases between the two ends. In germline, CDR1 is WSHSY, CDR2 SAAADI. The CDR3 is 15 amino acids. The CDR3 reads CASSEGRDSSYEQYF. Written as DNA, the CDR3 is TGCGCCAGCAGTGAAGGGCGGGATAGCTCCTACGAGCAGTACTTC.

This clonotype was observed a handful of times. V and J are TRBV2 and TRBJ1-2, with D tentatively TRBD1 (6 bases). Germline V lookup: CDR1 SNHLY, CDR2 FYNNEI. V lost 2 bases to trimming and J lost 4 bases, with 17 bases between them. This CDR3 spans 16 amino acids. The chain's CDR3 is CASSEQGTANLYGYTF. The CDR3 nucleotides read TGTGCCAGCAGTGAACAGGGGACGGCGAACCTCTATGGCTACACCTTC.

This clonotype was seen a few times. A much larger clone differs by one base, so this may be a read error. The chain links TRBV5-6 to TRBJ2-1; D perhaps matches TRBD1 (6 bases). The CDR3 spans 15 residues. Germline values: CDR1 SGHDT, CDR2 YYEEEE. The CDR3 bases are TGTGCCTGCAGCTTGGAGTACCAGGGGCACAATGAGCAGTTCTTC. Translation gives CACSLEYQGHNEQFF. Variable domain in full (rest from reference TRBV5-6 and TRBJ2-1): DAGVTQSPTHLIKTRGQQVTLRCSPKSGHDTVSWYQQALGQGPQFIFQYYEEEERQRGNFPDRFSGHQFPNYSSELNVNALLLGDSALYLCACSLEYQGHNEQFFGPGTRLTVL.

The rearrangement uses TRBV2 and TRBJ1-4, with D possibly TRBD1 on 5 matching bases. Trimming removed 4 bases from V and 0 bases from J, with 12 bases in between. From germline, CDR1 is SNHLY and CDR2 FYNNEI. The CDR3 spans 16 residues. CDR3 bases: TGTGCCAGCAGTGGTGGACAACGCGCAACTAATGAAAAACTGTTTTTT. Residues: CASSGGQRATNEKLFF.

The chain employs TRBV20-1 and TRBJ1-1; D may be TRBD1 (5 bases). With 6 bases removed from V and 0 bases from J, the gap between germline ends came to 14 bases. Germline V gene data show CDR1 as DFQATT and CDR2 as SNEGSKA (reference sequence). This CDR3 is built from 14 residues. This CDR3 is CSASPGAVNTEAFF. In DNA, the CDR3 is TGCAGTGCCTCCCCTGGGGCAGTGAACACTGAAGCTTTCTTT.

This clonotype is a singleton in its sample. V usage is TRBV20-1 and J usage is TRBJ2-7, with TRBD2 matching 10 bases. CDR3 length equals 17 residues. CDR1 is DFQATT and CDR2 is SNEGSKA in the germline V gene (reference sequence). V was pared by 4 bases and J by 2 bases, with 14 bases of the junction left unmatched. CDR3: CSAKPGLAPTFAYEQYF. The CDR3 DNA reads TGCAGTGCTAAACCGGGACTAGCGCCAACGTTTGCCTACGAGCAGTACTTC.

The CDR3 bases are TGCGCCAGCAGCCTTCAGGGGGCTAGCGGGAGTCGAAGGGAGCTGTTTTTT. Translation gives CASSLQGASGSRRELFF. This chain uses TRBV4-3 with TRBJ2-2, with TRBD2 matching 10 bases. This CDR3 region has 17 residues. Germline-derived CDR1 and CDR2 are LGHNA and YSLEER. J lost 9 bases, V lost 4 bases, and 14 bases had no gene match.

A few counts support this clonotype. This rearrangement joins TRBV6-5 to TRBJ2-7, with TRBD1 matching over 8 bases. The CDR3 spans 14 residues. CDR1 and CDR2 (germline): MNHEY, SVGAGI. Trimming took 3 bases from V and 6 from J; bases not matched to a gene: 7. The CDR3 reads CASSYLGQGSEQYF. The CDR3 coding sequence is TGTGCCAGCAGTTATCTCGGACAGGGTTCCGAGCAGTACTTC.

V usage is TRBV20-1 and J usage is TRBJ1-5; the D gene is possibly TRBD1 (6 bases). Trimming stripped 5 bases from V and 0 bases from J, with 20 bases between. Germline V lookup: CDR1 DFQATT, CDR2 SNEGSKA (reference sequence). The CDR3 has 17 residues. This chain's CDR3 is CSALETGEKSSNQPQHF. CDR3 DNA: TGCAGTGCTCTGGAGACAGGAGAGAAATCTAGCAATCAGCCCCAGCATTTT.

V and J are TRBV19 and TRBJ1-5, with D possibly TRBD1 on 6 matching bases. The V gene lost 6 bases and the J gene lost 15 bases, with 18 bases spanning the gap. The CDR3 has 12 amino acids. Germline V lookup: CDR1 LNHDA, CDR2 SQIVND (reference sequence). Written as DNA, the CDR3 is TGTGCCAGTAGCCCCGGGACACGGACATTGCATTTT. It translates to CASSPGTRTLHF.

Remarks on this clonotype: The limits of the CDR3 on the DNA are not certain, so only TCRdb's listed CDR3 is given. The CDR3 protein is CASSFYICSAPNEAGELFF. The chain joins TRBV7-3 to TRBJ2-2. The CDR3 is made up of 19 amino acids, end residues included. Germline CDR1 is SGHTA and CDR2 is FQGTGA.

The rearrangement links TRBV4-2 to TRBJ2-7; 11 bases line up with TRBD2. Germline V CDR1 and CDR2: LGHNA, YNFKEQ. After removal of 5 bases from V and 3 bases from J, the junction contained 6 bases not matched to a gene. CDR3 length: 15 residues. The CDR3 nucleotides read TGTGCCAGCAGCAGCGGGACTAGCGGAAACTACGAGCAGTACTTC. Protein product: CASSSGTSGNYEQYF.

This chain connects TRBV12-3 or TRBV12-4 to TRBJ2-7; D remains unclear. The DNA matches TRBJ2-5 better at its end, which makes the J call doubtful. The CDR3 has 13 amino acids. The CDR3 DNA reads TGTGCCAGCAGTGTGCACATGAGGGAGACCCAGTACTTC. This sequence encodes CASSVHMRETQYF.

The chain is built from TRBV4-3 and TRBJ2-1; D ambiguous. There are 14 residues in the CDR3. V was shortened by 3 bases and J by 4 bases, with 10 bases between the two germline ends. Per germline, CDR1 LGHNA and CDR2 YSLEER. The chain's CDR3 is CASSHAYTYNEQFF. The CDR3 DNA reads TGCGCCAGCAGCCATGCCTACACATACAATGAGCAGTTCTTC.

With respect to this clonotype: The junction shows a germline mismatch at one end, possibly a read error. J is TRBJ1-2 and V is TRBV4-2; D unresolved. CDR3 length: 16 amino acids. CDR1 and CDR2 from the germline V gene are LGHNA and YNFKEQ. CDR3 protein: CASRTTGEQTNYDYTF. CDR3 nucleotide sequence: TGTGCCAGCCGGACTACTGGGGAGCAGACTAACTATGACTACACCTTC.

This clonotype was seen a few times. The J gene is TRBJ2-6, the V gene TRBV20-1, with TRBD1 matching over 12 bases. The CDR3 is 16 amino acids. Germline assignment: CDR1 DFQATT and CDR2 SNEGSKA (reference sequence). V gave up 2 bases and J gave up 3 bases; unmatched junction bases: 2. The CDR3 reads CSARRDRGLGANVLTF. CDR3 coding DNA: TGCAGTGCTAGAAGGGACAGGGGGCTTGGGGCCAACGTCCTGACTTTC.

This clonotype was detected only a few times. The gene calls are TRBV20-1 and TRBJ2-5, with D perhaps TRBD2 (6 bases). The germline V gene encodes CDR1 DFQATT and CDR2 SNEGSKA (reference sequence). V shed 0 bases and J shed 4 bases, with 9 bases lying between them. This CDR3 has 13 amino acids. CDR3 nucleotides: TGCAGTGCTAGAGATCCCGGGGGAGAGACCCAGTACTTC. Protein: CSARDPGGETQYF.

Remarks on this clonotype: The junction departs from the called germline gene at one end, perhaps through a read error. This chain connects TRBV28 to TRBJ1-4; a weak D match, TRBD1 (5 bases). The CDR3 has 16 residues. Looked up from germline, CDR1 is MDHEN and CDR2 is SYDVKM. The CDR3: CASSLLLGQTNEKQFF. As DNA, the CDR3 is TGTGCCAGCAGTTTACTTCTCGGACAAACTAATGAAAAACAGTTTTTT.

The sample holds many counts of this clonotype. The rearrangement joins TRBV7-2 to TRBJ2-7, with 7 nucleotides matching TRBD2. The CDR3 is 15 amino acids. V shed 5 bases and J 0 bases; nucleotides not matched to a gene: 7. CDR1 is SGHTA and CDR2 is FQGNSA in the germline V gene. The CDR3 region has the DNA TGTGCCAGCAGCCGTAGCGGGCCGAGCTCCTACGAGCAGTACTTC. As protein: CASSRSGPSSYEQYF.

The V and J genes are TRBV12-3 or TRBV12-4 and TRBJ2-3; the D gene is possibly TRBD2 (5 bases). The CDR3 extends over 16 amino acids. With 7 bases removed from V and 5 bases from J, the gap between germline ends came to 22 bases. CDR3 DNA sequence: TGTGCCAGCACCTTTGGTAGCAGAGGGTGCGGAGATACGCAGTATTTT. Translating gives CASTFGSRGCGDTQYF.

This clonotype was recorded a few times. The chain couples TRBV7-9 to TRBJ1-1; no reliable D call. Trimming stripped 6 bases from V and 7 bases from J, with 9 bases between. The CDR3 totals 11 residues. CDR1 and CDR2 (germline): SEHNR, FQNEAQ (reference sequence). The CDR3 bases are TGTGCCAGCAGGTTAAAGGGTGAAGCTTTCTTT. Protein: CASRLKGEAFF.

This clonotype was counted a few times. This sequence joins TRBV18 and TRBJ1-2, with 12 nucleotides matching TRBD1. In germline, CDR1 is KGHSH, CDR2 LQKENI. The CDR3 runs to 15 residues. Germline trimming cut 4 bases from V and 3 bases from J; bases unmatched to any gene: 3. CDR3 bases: TGTGCCAGCTCACAAGGGACAGGGGGCGACTATGGCTACACCTTC. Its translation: CASSQGTGGDYGYTF.

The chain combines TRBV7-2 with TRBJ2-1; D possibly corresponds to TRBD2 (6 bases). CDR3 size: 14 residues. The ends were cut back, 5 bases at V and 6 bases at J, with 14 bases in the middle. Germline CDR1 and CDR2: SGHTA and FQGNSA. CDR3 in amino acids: CASSVRDPTNEQFF. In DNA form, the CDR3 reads TGTGCCAGCAGCGTGCGGGACCCAACCAATGAGCAGTTCTTC.

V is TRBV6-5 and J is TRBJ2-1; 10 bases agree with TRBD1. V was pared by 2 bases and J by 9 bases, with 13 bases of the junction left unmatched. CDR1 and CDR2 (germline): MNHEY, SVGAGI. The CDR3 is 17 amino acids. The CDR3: CASSYQWGGTGEGEQFF. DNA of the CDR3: TGTGCCAGCAGTTACCAATGGGGTGGGACAGGGGAAGGTGAGCAGTTCTTC.

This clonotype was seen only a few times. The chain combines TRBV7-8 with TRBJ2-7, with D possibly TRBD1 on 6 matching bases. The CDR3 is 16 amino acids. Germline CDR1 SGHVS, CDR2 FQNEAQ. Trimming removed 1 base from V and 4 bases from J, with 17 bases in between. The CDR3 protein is CASSLVRRGRTYEQYF. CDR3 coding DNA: TGTGCCAGCAGCTTAGTGCGCAGGGGCAGGACGTACGAGCAGTACTTC. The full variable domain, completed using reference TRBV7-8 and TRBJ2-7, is GAGVSQSPRYKVAKRGQDVALRCDPISGHVSLFWYQQALGQGPEFLTYFQNEAQLDKSGLPSDRFFAERPEGSVSTLKIQRTQQEDSAVYLCASSLVRRGRTYEQYFGPGTRLTVT.

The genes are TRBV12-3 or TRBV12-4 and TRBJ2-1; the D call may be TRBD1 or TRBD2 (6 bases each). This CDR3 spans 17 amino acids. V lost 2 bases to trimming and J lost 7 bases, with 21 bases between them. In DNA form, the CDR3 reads TGTGCCAGCAGTTTAATATTGGTGGGAGAAGGGGGGAATGAGCAGTTCTTC. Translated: CASSLILVGEGGNEQFF.

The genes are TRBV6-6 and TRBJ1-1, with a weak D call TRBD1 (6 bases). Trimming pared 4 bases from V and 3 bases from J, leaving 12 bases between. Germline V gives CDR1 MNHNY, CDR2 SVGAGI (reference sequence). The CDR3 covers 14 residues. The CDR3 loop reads CASSSGTLDTEAFF. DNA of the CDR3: TGTGCCAGCAGTTCAGGGACACTAGACACTGAAGCTTTCTTT.